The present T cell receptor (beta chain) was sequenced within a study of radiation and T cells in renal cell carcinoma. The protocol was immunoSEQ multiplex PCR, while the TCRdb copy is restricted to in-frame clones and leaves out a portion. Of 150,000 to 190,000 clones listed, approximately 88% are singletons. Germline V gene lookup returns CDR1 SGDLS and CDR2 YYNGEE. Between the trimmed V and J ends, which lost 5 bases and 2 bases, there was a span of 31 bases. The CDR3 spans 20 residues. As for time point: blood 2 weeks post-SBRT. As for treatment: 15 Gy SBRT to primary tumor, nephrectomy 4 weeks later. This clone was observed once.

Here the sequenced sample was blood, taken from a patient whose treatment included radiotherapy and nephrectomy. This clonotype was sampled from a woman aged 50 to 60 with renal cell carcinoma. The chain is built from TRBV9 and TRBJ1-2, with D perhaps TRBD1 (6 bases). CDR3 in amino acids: CASSLEEGGNFWTLNYGYTF. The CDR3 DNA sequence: TGTGCCAGCAGTCTTGAGGAGGGGGGAAACTTCTGGACCCTAAACTATGGCTACACCTTC.